The clone carrying this T cell receptor beta chain has a count of ten or more. Its cognate antigen is unknown. The V end lost 7 bases, the J end lost 0 bases, and 14 bases lay between the germline ends. This CDR3 comprises 15 residues. Germline assignment: CDR1 SGHNT and CDR2 YYREEE (reference sequence). This specimen belongs to a study of T cells after yellow fever vaccination. Study as a whole: Low-cell-number fractions were prepared with SMART-Seq v4 Ultra Low Input.

TCRdb itself ran the 5' RACE reads through MiXCR, one entry per CDR3 protein. This table holds 300,000 to 450,000 distinct CDR3 sequences, around 8.1% found once. Points from the study as a whole: Post-booster repertoires again held most primary-vaccination clones (about 96% CD4, 85% to 90% CD8).

Here the sequenced sample was PBMCs, taken about 41 days after the first yellow fever vaccination. The J gene is TRBJ2-1, the V gene TRBV5-4; D call uncertain. This receptor was obtained from a man aged 18 to 30 who received the YFV17D yellow fever vaccine. The CDR3 spells CASWAQTSSYNEQFF. CDR3 nucleotides: TGTGCCAGCTGGGCCCAGACAAGCTCCTACAATGAGCAGTTCTTC.